This T cell receptor beta chain emerged from a study of blood T cell repertoires in COVID-19. Turning to the study itself: Spain, Italy and the United States supplied samples that represented acute and convalescent COVID-19. The analysed material was cDNA or gDNA that came from T cells, B-cell-depleted T cells, or PBMCs.

The germline CDR1 and CDR2 sequences are MGHDK and SYGVNS. This CDR3 region has 13 residues. V trimming: 7 bases; J trimming: 5 bases; junction bases outside the gene matches: 4. Authors' processing steps: Researchers report that nucleated cell counts were estimated from reference gene primer amplification. The assay was immunoSEQ multiplex PCR, and TCRdb's table has in-frame clones only and misses some. V and J calls and clone size are given by that table; D and trimming were obtained from the DNA. This table holds about 200,000 clones, approximately 80% found once. The sample comprised peripheral blood. The chain is built from TRBV25-1 and TRBJ1-4, with 7 bases that match TRBD1. The sequence came from a woman aged 80 or older with acute or convalescent COVID-19. The CDR3 reads CASTRTGNEKLFF. The CDR3 DNA sequence: TGTGCCAGCACCAGGACAGGAAATGAAAAACTGTTTTTT.